Detailed here is one TCR beta chain. Its antigen is unidentified. The data were obtained in a study of cytomegalovirus exposure and HLA in healthy donors. V shed 0 bases, J shed 4 bases, and the junction held 10 bases outside the gene matches. This CDR3 is built from 17 residues. CDR1 and CDR2 (germline): SGDLS, YYNGEE. Study results and limitations: An analysis that came later showed most CMV-associated TCR beta chains appearing HLA-restricted. Most TCR beta V segments were productive about 87% or about 30% of the time in an earlier analysis. As confirmed in vitro, a few CMV-associated chains were specific for CMV antigens. Cytomegalovirus-associated TCR beta chains were listed, numbering over 150.

Primers included in the PCR were 60 Vbeta and 13 Jbeta primers. The assay was immunoSEQ multiplex PCR, and TCRdb's table has in-frame clones only and misses some. Of roughly 140,000 clones listed, over 65% were seen once; the top ten hold around 2.6%. The chain joins TRBV9 to TRBJ1-3; 7 bases align to TRBD1. The sequenced material came from PBMCs. This receptor was identified in a male donor in good health and CMV-seronegative. The CDR3 nucleotides are TGTGCCAGCAGCGTAGAAGAAGGGGGCAGGCGGGGAAACACCATATATTTT. This encodes CASSVEEGGRRGNTIYF.